This is a list of T cell receptor beta chains from one sample in a study of control samples from healthy donors and cancer patients. Assay: immunoSEQ multiplex PCR; the TCRdb copy retains only in-frame clones and omits some. This table has about 86,000 clones, approximately 93% appearing once. Input material: blood. These receptors were collected from a woman in her 30s in good health. Each CDR3 is given with its conserved first and last residue. Fields, in order: D gene, clone size, J gene, V gene, CDR3 protein, CDR3 DNA. A D gene is named only where the DNA matches it firmly. Clone size is stated in some rows and not others, as once, few, many or a class when expanded.

D gene: TRBD1
clone size: -
J gene: TRBJ1-6
V gene: TRBV4-1
CDR3 protein: CASSQDRTTGGYNSPLHF
CDR3 DNA: TGCGCCAGCAGCCAAGATCGAACCACAGGGGGCTATAATTCACCCCTCCACTTT

D gene: -
clone size: -
J gene: TRBJ1-5
V gene: TRBV19
CDR3 protein: CASSIGVGQPQHF
CDR3 DNA: TGTGCCAGTAGTATCGGGGTTGGTCAGCCCCAGCATTTT

D gene: -
clone size: -
J gene: TRBJ1-2
V gene: TRBV5-6
CDR3 protein: CASSLTGGYTF
CDR3 DNA: TGTGCCAGCAGCTTGACCGGTGGCTACACCTTC

D gene: -
clone size: once
J gene: TRBJ1-2
V gene: TRBV11-2
CDR3 protein: CASSLSQGQIYGYTF
CDR3 DNA: TGTGCCAGCAGCTTGAGCCAGGGCCAAATCTATGGCTACACCTTC

D gene: -
clone size: -
J gene: TRBJ1-1
V gene: TRBV30
CDR3 protein: CAWSAGAIEAFF
CDR3 DNA: TGTGCCTGGAGTGCAGGGGCCATTGAAGCTTTCTTT

D gene: TRBD1
clone size: -
J gene: TRBJ2-5
V gene: TRBV24-1
CDR3 protein: CATSDWGQGKETQYF
CDR3 DNA: TGTGCCACCAGTGATTGGGGACAGGGGAAAGAGACCCAGTACTTC

D gene: -
clone size: -
J gene: TRBJ2-1
V gene: TRBV7-8
CDR3 protein: CASSLVAGADYNEQFF
CDR3 DNA: TGTGCCAGCAGCTTAGTTGCAGGCGCTGACTACAATGAGCAGTTCTTC

D gene: TRBD1
clone size: few
J gene: TRBJ2-2
V gene: TRBV29-1
CDR3 protein: CSVPVGTGDTGELFF
CDR3 DNA: TGCAGCGTACCCGTAGGGACAGGGGACACCGGGGAGCTGTTTTTT

D gene: TRBD1
clone size: -
J gene: TRBJ1-2
V gene: TRBV7-3
CDR3 protein: CASSLMGGTGGSSLDYGYTF
CDR3 DNA: TGTGCCAGCAGCTTAATGGGCGGGACAGGGGGCTCCTCCCTTGACTATGGCTACACCTTC

D gene: TRBD2
clone size: -
J gene: TRBJ2-1
V gene: TRBV4-1
CDR3 protein: CASSQETLAGLSFF
CDR3 DNA: TGCGCCAGCAGCCAAGAGACACTAGCGGGGCTAAGTTTCTTC

D gene: -
clone size: -
J gene: TRBJ1-4
V gene: TRBV7-2
CDR3 protein: CASSLSPGPGEKLFF
CDR3 DNA: TGTGCCAGCAGCTTGTCCCCGGGCCCAGGGGAAAAACTGTTTTTT

D gene: -
clone size: -
J gene: TRBJ2-2
V gene: TRBV28
CDR3 protein: CASGGWQVLTGELFF
CDR3 DNA: TGTGCCAGCGGGGGATGGCAGGTTCTCACCGGGGAGCTGTTTTTT

D gene: -
clone size: -
J gene: TRBJ1-2
V gene: TRBV19
CDR3 protein: CASSWDLDYGYTF
CDR3 DNA: TGTGCCAGTAGCTGGGACTTGGACTATGGCTACACCTTC

D gene: -
clone size: -
J gene: TRBJ1-2
V gene: TRBV28
CDR3 protein: CASSSRGMGDGYTF
CDR3 DNA: TGTGCCAGCAGTTCCAGGGGAATGGGGGACGGCTACACCTTC

D gene: TRBD2
clone size: -
J gene: TRBJ2-3
V gene: TRBV5-1
CDR3 protein: CASSLGLAGTDTQYF
CDR3 DNA: TGCGCCAGCAGCTTGGGGCTAGCGGGCACAGATACGCAGTATTTT

D gene: -
clone size: -
J gene: TRBJ2-7
V gene: TRBV4-1
CDR3 protein: CASSQSRGTYEQYF
CDR3 DNA: TGCGCCAGCAGCCAAAGCCGAGGGACCTACGAGCAGTACTTC

D gene: -
clone size: -
J gene: TRBJ2-3
V gene: TRBV10-3
CDR3 protein: CAISEAGLDTQYF
CDR3 DNA: TGTGCCATCAGTGAGGCGGGACTAGATACGCAGTATTTT

D gene: -
clone size: -
J gene: TRBJ1-6
V gene: TRBV27
CDR3 protein: CASSPNNLYNSPLHF
CDR3 DNA: TGTGCCAGCAGTCCCAACAACCTCTATAATTCACCCCTCCACTTT

D gene: -
clone size: once
J gene: TRBJ2-5
V gene: TRBV4-1
CDR3 protein: CASSREGGTAQETQYF
CDR3 DNA: TGCGCCAGCAGCCGAGAAGGGGGGACAGCACAAGAGACCCAGTACTTC

D gene: TRBD1
clone size: -
J gene: TRBJ1-2
V gene: TRBV5-4
CDR3 protein: CASSLDRGVSGYTF
CDR3 DNA: TGTGCCAGCAGTCTGGACAGGGGAGTCTCTGGCTACACCTTC

D gene: -
clone size: -
J gene: TRBJ1-5
V gene: TRBV15
CDR3 protein: CATSGVRTPQHF
CDR3 DNA: TGTGCCACCAGCGGAGTACGGACGCCCCAGCATTTT

D gene: TRBD2
clone size: -
J gene: TRBJ2-1
V gene: TRBV7-9
CDR3 protein: CASSPRRGGYNEQFF
CDR3 DNA: TGTGCCAGCAGTCCAAGACGGGGGGGCTACAATGAGCAGTTCTTC

D gene: -
clone size: once
J gene: TRBJ1-2
V gene: TRBV3-1/TRBV3-2
CDR3 protein: CASSQDIRGAGYTF
CDR3 DNA: TGTGCCAGCAGCCAAGATATCCGGGGGGCGGGCTACACCTTC